The 26 T cell receptor beta chains reported below all come from one sample, sequenced in a study of monozygotic twins with inflammatory bowel disease. For each CDR3 protein, TCRdb gives one entry from its re-call of the 5' RACE reads, without DNA. The sample features 330,000 or so distinct CDR3 sequences, with over 2% in its top ten. The material sequenced was blood. Receptor source: a human donor with ulcerative colitis or Crohn's disease, or a healthy co-twin of an affected twin (not recorded which).

V and J are TRBV20-1 and TRBJ1-5. Germline V lookup: CDR1 DFQATT, CDR2 SNEGSKA (reference sequence). The length of the CDR3 is 13 residues. This chain's CDR3 is CSARGNGNQPQHF.

This chain links TRBV4-1 with TRBJ2-1; with no DNA, the TCRdb D assignment of TRBD1 cannot be verified. This CDR3 region has 17 residues. Germline V gene sequence: CDR1 MGHRA, CDR2 YSYEKL. The CDR3 loop reads CASSQRGTFPSYNEQFF.

J is TRBJ2-3 and V is TRBV28; TCRdb's assignment of TRBD2 cannot be checked, as there is no DNA. CDR1 is MDHEN, CDR2 SYDVKM, per germline. The CDR3 runs 15 residues. The CDR3: CASSLVGSGTDTQYF.

The chain links TRBV12-3 or TRBV12-4 to TRBJ1-4; TCRdb's D gene call, TRBD1, goes unchecked for lack of DNA. This CDR3 has 15 residues. CDR3 residues: CASTRSGAAGEKLFF.

The V gene is TRBV12-3 or TRBV12-4, the J gene TRBJ2-3. This CDR3 has 15 residues. This CDR3 reads CASNLRDTSTDTQYF.

The chain links TRBV28 to TRBJ2-3; without DNA, the TCRdb call of TRBD1 cannot be checked. The CDR3 contains 15 residues. Germline V gene sequence: CDR1 MDHEN, CDR2 SYDVKM. CDR3 in amino acids: CASIGRDRPTDTQYF.

This sequence joins TRBV5-6 and TRBJ2-7; TCRdb selects TRBD1, and the lack of DNA leaves this call unchecked. This CDR3 is 15 amino acids long. Germline CDR1 SGHDT, CDR2 YYEEEE. CDR3 loop: CASSSRTGNSYQQYF.

The chain recombines TRBV7-9 with TRBJ2-7; the TCRdb call, TRBD1, lacks DNA for checking. The germline CDR1 and CDR2 sequences are SEHNR and FQNEAQ (reference sequence). The CDR3 is made up of 14 amino acids. CDR3 sequence: CASSLAGQVYEQYF.

This chain joins TRBV20-1 and TRBJ1-2; TCRdb outputs TRBD1, but without DNA this stays unchecked. This CDR3 region has 13 residues. Germline loops: CDR1 DFQATT, CDR2 SNEGSKA (reference sequence). Here the CDR3 reads CSASGPQNYGYTF.

This rearrangement joins TRBV3-1 to TRBJ1-2; the TRBD1 assignment by TCRdb is unverifiable without DNA. Germline V gene lookup returns CDR1 LGHDT and CDR2 YNNKEL (reference sequence). The CDR3 covers 16 residues. CDR3 amino acids: CASSQTMGQNPYGYTF.

The J gene is TRBJ2-4, the V gene TRBV28; TCRdb's D call of TRBD1 is untestable without DNA. Germline CDR1 is MDHEN and CDR2 is SYDVKM. This CDR3 region has 13 residues. CDR3 sequence: CASSQPPVHIQYF.

The genes are TRBV29-1 and TRBJ1-1; lacking DNA, the TRBD1 call made by TCRdb goes unchecked. The CDR3 extends over 13 amino acids. The germline V gene encodes CDR1 SQVTM and CDR2 ANQGSEA. Here the CDR3 reads CSAPGQMNTEAFF.

The chain uses TRBV6-1 and TRBJ2-5; TCRdb designates TRBD1, a call that cannot be tested without DNA. Germline assignment: CDR1 MNHNS and CDR2 SASEGT. CDR3 length: 15 residues. This CDR3 is CASSEGGVRGETQYF.

J is TRBJ2-2 and V is TRBV6-1. Germline CDR1 and CDR2: MNHNS and SASEGT. This CDR3 contains 14 residues. The CDR3 spells CASSVLGDTGELFF.

The chain joins TRBV7-2 to TRBJ1-4; lacking DNA, the TRBD1 call made by TCRdb goes unchecked. The CDR3 runs to 15 residues. Germline lookup yields CDR1 SGHTA and CDR2 FQGNSA. The CDR3 protein is CASSLEGTDNEKLFF.

The chain recombines TRBV6-5 with TRBJ2-1; TCRdb reports TRBD1, a call that lacks DNA to check it against. The CDR3 length is 16 residues. The V gene's germline CDR1 is MNHEY and CDR2 SVGAGI. The CDR3 here is CAGNPGQGVPYNEQFF.

The chain has TRBV20-1 and TRBJ2-1. The CDR3 covers 15 residues. From germline, CDR1 is DFQATT and CDR2 SNEGSKA (reference sequence). The CDR3 is CSASKIRLSYNEQFF.

The V and J genes are TRBV12-3 or TRBV12-4 and TRBJ2-1; the TCRdb call, TRBD1, lacks DNA for checking. The CDR3 contains 15 residues. The CDR3 region is CASSFPGKSYNEQFF.

The chain combines TRBV5-1 with TRBJ1-2; TCRdb's assignment of TRBD1 cannot be checked, as there is no DNA. This CDR3 spans 14 amino acids. Per the germline V gene, CDR1 is SGHRS and CDR2 is YFSETQ. This CDR3 is CASSTGQGRGGYTF.

The rearrangement uses TRBV5-1 and TRBJ2-3; the TCRdb D gene call, TRBD1, has no DNA to confirm it. CDR3 length: 14 residues. Germline V lookup: CDR1 SGHRS, CDR2 YFSETQ. This CDR3 is CASRTGHSTDTQYF.

This sequence joins TRBV10-3 and TRBJ2-3. This CDR3 region has 14 residues. The germline CDR1 and CDR2 sequences are ENHRY and SYGVKD. Here the CDR3 reads CAISESPTADTQYF.

V is TRBV27 and J is TRBJ2-1; with no DNA, the TCRdb D assignment of TRBD1 cannot be verified. CDR3 length: 16 amino acids. Germline V gene data show CDR1 as MNHEY and CDR2 as SMNVEV (reference sequence). Here the CDR3 reads CASSPGGGTRRPVQFF.

The chain is built from TRBV19 and TRBJ2-1; TCRdb indicates TRBD1, and absent DNA this call remains unverified. The germline V gene encodes CDR1 LNHDA and CDR2 SQIVND (reference sequence). The CDR3 runs 12 residues. This chain's CDR3 is CASSMGAVEQFF.

The chain carries TRBV20-1 and TRBJ2-2; the D gene TCRdb calls, TRBD2, cannot be checked with no DNA. This CDR3 spans 16 amino acids. The germline V gene encodes CDR1 DFQATT and CDR2 SNEGSKA (reference sequence). CDR3 residues: CSAPKRTTSNTGELFF.

V is TRBV19 and J is TRBJ1-5; TCRdb reports TRBD1, a call that lacks DNA to check it against. Per germline, CDR1 LNHDA and CDR2 SQIVND (reference sequence). The CDR3 is 13 amino acids. CDR3 in amino acids: CASTNRAQQPQHF.

This sequence joins TRBV5-1 and TRBJ2-3; TCRdb lists TRBD2, though no DNA is available to test this call. Germline CDR1 SGHRS, CDR2 YFSETQ. This CDR3 spans 16 amino acids. This CDR3 reads CASSLGVSGSTDTQYF.